These T cell receptor beta chains were read from a single sample in a study of blood T cell repertoires in COVID-19. Profiled with immunoSEQ multiplex PCR; TCRdb holds only in-frame clones, not every one. The sample yields some 150,000 clones, roughly 86% seen once. Source material: peripheral blood. Receptor source: a human donor in a cohort sampled during active COVID-19. CDR3s include the opening cysteine and the closing phenylalanine or tryptophan. The D gene is left open where the match is weak. Expanded clones are given a class, and other clones once, few, many or no size at all.

j_call v_call clone_size d_call cdr3_nt cdr3_aa
TRBJ2-1 TRBV7-2 . TRBD2 TGTGCTTCGGGACTAGCGTTAGATGAGCAGTTCTTC CASGLALDEQFF
TRBJ2-2 TRBV29-1 . . TGCAGCGTTGCCTATTACACCGGGGAGCTGTTTTTT CSVAYYTGELFF
TRBJ2-1 TRBV10-3 . TRBD1 TGTGCCATCAGTGATCCCCGGACAGGGGGCGGTGAGCAGTTCTTC CAISDPRTGGGEQFF
TRBJ1-6 TRBV29-1 . . TGCAGCGTTGAAGATTCCCCTGACAGCCAAGATAATTCACCCCTCCACTTT CSVEDSPDSQDNSPLHF
TRBJ1-5 TRBV4-1 . TRBD1 TGCGCCAGCAGCCAGACAGGGGGCTACAATCAGCCCCAGCATTTT CASSQTGGYNQPQHF
TRBJ1-3 TRBV5-4 . . TGTGCCAGCAGCCCCGGGGGTCCGTTGTCTGGAAACACCATATATTTT CASSPGGPLSGNTIYF
TRBJ2-2 TRBV6-4 . . TGTGCCAGCAGTCCGGGGAACACCGGGGAGCTGTTTTTT CASSPGNTGELFF
TRBJ2-1 TRBV18 . TRBD1 TGTGCCAGCTCAGTTGGTGACAGGGGATATAATGAGCAGTTCTTC CASSVGDRGYNEQFF
TRBJ1-2 TRBV5-1 . . TGCGCCAGCAGCTCGACTCCGAACAGGGTTGGCTACACCTTC CASSSTPNRVGYTF
TRBJ1-2 TRBV28 . . TGTGCCAGCAGTATACTCTACCGGACAGCTAACTATGGCTACACCTTC CASSILYRTANYGYTF
TRBJ1-2 TRBV11-2 . TRBD1 TGTGCCAGCAGCTTGGATAGGGACAGGGGGCCTGCGAGCTATGGCTACACCTTC CASSLDRDRGPASYGYTF
TRBJ2-2 TRBV5-6 . . TGTGCCAGCAGCTGGCCCACTAGCATGACAGGGGAGCTGTTTTTT CASSWPTSMTGELFF
TRBJ2-1 TRBV27 . TRBD2 TGTGCCAGCAGTTTATATAGCGGGGGTTACAATGAGCAGTTCTTC CASSLYSGGYNEQFF
TRBJ2-1 TRBV5-1 . TRBD2 TGCGCCAGCAGCTTGGCCGGTGGGACTAGCGGGACCGAGACCTACTACAATGAGCAGTTCTTC CASSLAGGTSGTETYYNEQFF
TRBJ1-2 TRBV5-6 . . TGTGCCAGCAGCTTGTTGAGGGCGGGGTATGGCTACACCTTC CASSLLRAGYGYTF
TRBJ2-1 TRBV28 . . TGTGCCAGCAGTTTATGGCCCAGGGTGAGCTACAATGAGCAGTTCTTC CASSLWPRVSYNEQFF
TRBJ1-2 TRBV7-9 . TRBD1 TGTGCCAGCAGCTTAGGGCAGGGGGCAGTAAACTATGGCTACACCTTC CASSLGQGAVNYGYTF
TRBJ2-3 TRBV28 . . TGTGCCAGCAGTCCGGCAGGCGGCACAGATACGCAGTATTTT CASSPAGGTDTQYF
TRBJ2-2 TRBV3-1/TRBV3-2 . . TGTGCCAGCACTCAGGGACTGACCGGGGAGCTGTTTTTT CASTQGLTGELFF
TRBJ2-4 TRBV5-1 . TRBD1 TGCGCCAGCAGGACCTGGACAGGGGCCGGGGACATTCAGTACTTC CASRTWTGAGDIQYF
TRBJ2-7 TRBV30 . TRBD2 TGTGCCTGGAGTAGCGGGACCGCCTACGAGCAGTACTTC CAWSSGTAYEQYF
TRBJ2-5 TRBV11-3 few . TGTGCCAGCACCCGACAGGATAGAGAAGAGACCCAGTACTTC CASTRQDREETQYF
TRBJ1-2 TRBV7-2 . . TGTGCCAGCAGCTTAAGTGGTACAGGGCATGGCTACACCTTC CASSLSGTGHGYTF
TRBJ2-7 TRBV19 . . TGTGCCAGTAGTATCAGGCGGGGCCTCTCGTGGGAGCAGTACTTC CASSIRRGLSWEQYF
TRBJ1-2 TRBV18 . TRBD1 TGTGCCAGCTCACCAGGGCCGGGACAGTTAAATGGCTACACCTTC CASSPGPGQLNGYTF
TRBJ2-7 TRBV29-1 . TRBD1 TGCAGCGTTGAAGAGGTGGGACAGGGGACCTTCTACGAGCAGTACTTC CSVEEVGQGTFYEQYF
TRBJ1-6 TRBV27 . TRBD1 TGTGCCAGCAGTCCGGGACAGGGGGGATCACCCCTCCACTTT CASSPGQGGSPLHF
TRBJ2-5 TRBV23-1 once . TGCGCCAGCAGTCTCGCGGGGCACCGGACATACTACCAAGAGACCCAGTACTTC CASSLAGHRTYYQETQYF
TRBJ1-1 TRBV2 . . TGTGCCAGCAACACGAACACTGAAGCTTTCTTT CASNTNTEAFF
TRBJ2-5 TRBV27 . TRBD2 TGTGCCAGCAGTTTAGGGGGACTAGCGGGAGGGGAGACCCAGTACTTC CASSLGGLAGGETQYF
TRBJ1-1 TRBV7-9 . . TGTGCCAGCAGCTTTGACGACAGGGAAGCTTTCTTT CASSFDDREAFF
TRBJ2-1 TRBV3-1/TRBV3-2 . . TGTGCCAGCAGCCCACCGACTGGGAGCTCCTACAATGAGCAGTTCTTC CASSPPTGSSYNEQFF
TRBJ1-6 TRBV6-4 . . TGTGCCAGCAGGATATCCGGGGGGCCATTCTCCTATAATTCACCCCTCCACTTT CASRISGGPFSYNSPLHF
TRBJ1-2 TRBV29-1 . TRBD1 TGCAGCGGTGACCGGGACAGGGGGCAAGGCTACACCTTC CSGDRDRGQGYTF
TRBJ1-2 TRBV10-1 . TRBD1 TGCGCCAGCGGCCGGGACAGGAATTTTGGCTATGGCTACACCTTC CASGRDRNFGYGYTF
TRBJ2-7 TRBV5-1 . . TGCGCCAGCAGCCTAGAGTCGGGGACCTACGAGCAGTACTTC CASSLESGTYEQYF
TRBJ2-5 TRBV7-2 few TRBD1 TGTGCCAGCAGCCCGGGACAGGCCCAAGAGACCCAGTACTTC CASSPGQAQETQYF
TRBJ1-1 TRBV4-1 . . TGCGCCAGCAGCCAGCCCAGACAGAGTCTGAACACTGAAGCTTTCTTT CASSQPRQSLNTEAFF
TRBJ2-1 TRBV3-1/TRBV3-2 . . TGTGCCAGCAGCCAAGTGTGGGGGGGCCTCAATGAGCAGTTCTTC CASSQVWGGLNEQFF
TRBJ2-1 TRBV7-2 . TRBD2 TGTGCCAGCAGCTTAGCTAGCGGGGGCGTAGGCTACAATGAGCAGTTCTTC CASSLASGGVGYNEQFF
TRBJ2-1 TRBV28 . . TGTGCCAGCAGTTTATTAGGGGGAGGGCCCGACAATGAGCAGTTCTTC CASSLLGGGPDNEQFF
TRBJ2-7 TRBV28 . . TGTGCCAGCGAAACTAAGTTGAGGACCTACGAGCAGTACTTC CASETKLRTYEQYF
TRBJ2-7 TRBV21-1 once . TGTGCCAGCAGCTTATTCCGATCGGGGACAGAAGCTTCAGACAGGAACGAGCAGTACTTC CASSLFRSGTEASDRNEQYF
TRBJ1-3 TRBV9 . TRBD1 TGTGCCAGCAGCCCTCCGGGACAGGGAAGAAGAAACACCATATATTTT CASSPPGQGRRNTIYF
TRBJ1-2 TRBV28 . . TGTGCCAGCAGGTCGGATGCTCGAGGGGAGGTCTTC CASRSDARGEVF
TRBJ2-5 TRBV6-6 . TRBD1 TGTGCCAGCAGACTTACCTTGACAGGGCCCCAAGAGACCCAGTACTTC CASRLTLTGPQETQYF
TRBJ1-5 TRBV28 . . TGTGCCAGCAGTGCCAGGGTAAAGAGCAATCAGCCCCAGCATTTT CASSARVKSNQPQHF
TRBJ1-6 TRBV4-1 . . TGCGCCAGCAGCCAAGTCCGCGAGGGTTCACCCCTCCACTTT CASSQVREGSPLHF
TRBJ1-1 TRBV9 . . TGTGCCAGCAGCGTAGCTTTTGAAAGTAGAGAGAACACTGAAGCTTTCTTT CASSVAFESRENTEAFF
TRBJ2-2 TRBV27 . . TGTGCCAGCAGTTTATACCTACAGGGATCGGACACCGGGGAGCTGTTTTTT CASSLYLQGSDTGELFF
TRBJ2-7 TRBV2 . . TGTGCCAGCAACAAAGGACAGGGAGGGGAGCAGTACTTC CASNKGQGGEQYF
TRBJ2-3 TRBV4-1 . TRBD2 TGCGCCAGCAGCAAAAAGGGAGGACTAGCGGGGGGGGATACGCAGTATTTT CASSKKGGLAGGDTQYF
TRBJ1-5 TRBV15 . . TGTGCCACCAGCAGAGATCAGGGAGGAAGTCAGCCCCAGCATTTT CATSRDQGGSQPQHF